One T cell receptor beta chain is described in this entry. The antigen is unknown. The entry originates in a study of cytomegalovirus exposure and HLA in healthy donors. Study results and limitations: Immune exposure information available was restricted to CMV serostatus. For most TCR beta V segments, an earlier analysis put the productive rate at about 87% or about 30% of the time.

This PCR relied on a set of 60 Vbeta primers and 13 Jbeta primers. TCRdb's table, derived via immunoSEQ multiplex PCR, lists solely in-frame clones and lacks some. Here the sample table reports 130,000 or so clones. The specimen was PBMCs. The sequence came from a woman between 55 and 75 years old in good health and CMV-seronegative.

CDR3 DNA: TGTGCCAGTACCTCCGGGACAGGGTATGGCTACACCTTC. It encodes CASTSGTGYGYTF. V is TRBV7-9 and J is TRBJ1-2; the match to TRBD1 covers 9 bases. CDR1 is SEHNR and CDR2 is FQNEAQ in the germline V gene (reference sequence). V shed 9 bases and J 5 bases; nucleotides not matched to a gene: 7. The CDR3 totals 13 residues. The variable domain in full, completed from reference TRBV7-9 and TRBJ1-2, reads DTGVSQNPRHKITKRGQNVTFRCDPISEHNRLYWYRQTLGQGPEFLTYFQNEAQLEKSRLLSDRFSAERPKGSFSTLEIQRTEQGDSAMYLCASTSGTGYGYTFGSGTRLTVV.